The subject of this entry is one T cell receptor (beta chain). Patients at the Seattle site were enrolled during active infection and followed longitudinally. These data originate in a study of blood T cell repertoires in COVID-19. For the study at large: The United States, Italy and Spain provided the acute and convalescent COVID-19 samples.

CDR1 is SGHRS and CDR2 is YFSETQ in the germline V gene. This CDR3 comprises 14 residues. The ends were cut back, 0 bases at V and 1 base at J, with 5 bases in the middle. Per the original data handling: Researchers report that nucleated cell counts were estimated from reference gene primer amplification. Clones were read by immunoSEQ multiplex PCR, and TCRdb kept only the in-frame ones, dropping some. V, J and clone size are taken as reported in that table, and D and trimming were inferred from the DNA itself. The data show under 200,000 clones, about 86% seen once. The TCR was taken from an older woman with COVID-19, enrolled during active disease. The chain is built from TRBV5-1 and TRBJ1-5; unclear D gene. Sequencing used peripheral blood. The CDR3 loop reads CASSLAGSNQPQHF. The CDR3 DNA sequence: TGCGCCAGCAGCTTGGCAGGAAGCAATCAGCCCCAGCATTTT.